A single sample gave rise to the 7 T cell receptor beta chains below, sequenced in a study of graft-versus-host responses after intestinal transplantation. Clones were sequenced by immunoSEQ multiplex PCR, and TCRdb holds only the in-frame ones, with some missing. Of 35,000 to 45,000 clones listed, about 95% are singletons. These receptors are not linked to any known antigen. The specimen comprised unstimulated CD8+ T cells sorted from spleen or lymph node cells, sampled before transplant. Receptor source: a human donor who was the organ donor for an intestinal transplant.

The chain links TRBV30 to TRBJ2-7; D possibly uses TRBD1 or TRBD2 (6 bases each). Between the trimmed V and J ends, which lost 2 bases and 2 bases, there was a span of 10 bases. CDR1 is GTSNPN, CDR2 SVGIG, per germline (reference sequence). The CDR3 consists of 13 residues. The CDR3 spells CAWSRGEAYEQYF. The CDR3 nucleotides read TGTGCCTGGAGTAGGGGGGAGGCCTACGAGCAGTACTTC. The whole variable domain, remainder taken from reference TRBV30 and TRBJ2-7, is SQTIHQWPATLVQPVGSPLSLECTVEGTSNPNLYWYRQAAGRGLQLLFYSVGIGQISSEVPQNLSASRPQDRQFILSSKKLLLSDSGFYLCAWSRGEAYEQYFGPGTRLTVT.

In its sample, this clone was seen once. The chain employs TRBV5-6 and TRBJ2-1; 8 positions agree with TRBD2. Germline V gives CDR1 SGHDT, CDR2 YYEEEE. J lost 5 bases, V lost 0 bases, and 1 base had no gene match. This CDR3 has 14 residues. CDR3 sequence reads: CASSLAGGDNEQFF. Written as DNA, the CDR3 is TGTGCCAGCAGCTTGGCGGGGGGGGACAATGAGCAGTTCTTC.

The CDR3 DNA reads as TGCGCCAGCAGCTTGGGGACATCAAATCAAGAGACCCAGTACTTC. The encoded protein is CASSLGTSNQETQYF. The rearrangement uses TRBV5-1 and TRBJ2-5; TRBD1 might be the D (5 bases). V gave up 0 bases and J gave up 2 bases, with 11 bases separating them. Per germline, CDR1 SGHRS and CDR2 YFSETQ. CDR3 size: 15 residues.

The chain joins TRBV27 to TRBJ2-1; 9 bases align to TRBD2. Germline V gives CDR1 MNHEY, CDR2 SMNVEV (reference sequence). Trimming took 4 bases from V and 2 from J; bases not matched to a gene: 3. The CDR3 has 15 amino acids. CDR3 nucleotide sequence: TGTGCCAGCAGTTCTGCGGGGGGGGCCTACAATGAGCAGTTCTTC. Amino acid sequence: CASSSAGGAYNEQFF.

The V gene is TRBV29-1, the J gene TRBJ1-3; TRBD1 matches 7 bases. Germline CDR1 is SQVTM and CDR2 is ANQGSEA. With V trimmed by 1 base and J by 0 bases, 6 bases remained unmatched. The CDR3 contains 16 residues. The CDR3 DNA is TGCAGCGTTGAAGTACCACAGGGGAGCTCTGGAAACACCATATATTTT. This translates into CSVEVPQGSSGNTIYF.

The chain joins TRBV5-4 to TRBJ1-2, with D uncertain. Looked up from germline, CDR1 is SGHNT and CDR2 is YYREEE (reference sequence). CDR3 length equals 11 residues. V gave up 0 bases and J gave up 5 bases, with 2 bases separating them. The CDR3 spells CASSLGYGYTF. The CDR3 nucleotides are TGTGCCAGCAGCTTGGGGTATGGCTACACCTTC.

The gene calls are TRBV6-5 and TRBJ2-1; D is unresolved. CDR1 and CDR2 (germline): MNHEY, SVGAGI. The CDR3 contains 14 residues. V lost 4 bases, J lost 0 bases, and 7 bases lay in between. CDR3 sequence: CASSSASSYNEQFF. CDR3 sequence (DNA): TGTGCCAGCAGTTCCGCAAGCTCCTACAATGAGCAGTTCTTC.